The source of this T cell receptor (beta chain) is a study of T cell responses to AZD1222 COVID-19 vaccine. This clone was found once. Libraries were prepared by immunoSEQ multiplex PCR; TCRdb keeps only in-frame clonotypes and omits some of them. The sample comprises approximately 110,000 clones, more than 80% of which are singletons, and roughly 4.4% rests with the top ten. V lost 0 bases and J lost 3, with 12 bases in between. Germline CDR1 SGHRS, CDR2 YFSETQ. The CDR3 spans 15 residues. The receptor was isolated from an adult who received the AZD1222 COVID-19 vaccine. The source was peripheral blood, collected 28 days after the second AZD1222 dose. The chain links TRBV5-1 to TRBJ1-1; no clear D gene. The DNA for the CDR3 is TGCGCCAGCAGCTTGGATTCGGGTAGGGACACTGAAGCTTTCTTT. Residues: CASSLDSGRDTEAFF.